The subject of this entry is one T cell receptor beta chain. What it recognizes is unknown. These data are taken from a study of graft-versus-host responses after intestinal transplantation. Per the germline V gene, CDR1 is SGDLS and CDR2 is YYNGEE. This CDR3 contains 15 residues. Trimming pared 3 bases from V and 2 bases from J, leaving 11 bases between. Method: immunoSEQ multiplex PCR; TCRdb's copy keeps in-frame clones and lacks some. In the table there are about 110,000 clones, around 90% of which are singletons. This receptor was taken from a human donor who was the organ donor for an intestinal transplant. The chain combines TRBV9 with TRBJ2-2; unclear D gene. This specimen consisted of unstimulated CD4+ T cells sorted from spleen or lymph node cells, obtained before transplant. The CDR3 coding sequence is TGTGCCAGCAGCGGCCGGATCCTCAACACCGGGGAGCTGTTTTTT. Translated: CASSGRILNTGELFF.